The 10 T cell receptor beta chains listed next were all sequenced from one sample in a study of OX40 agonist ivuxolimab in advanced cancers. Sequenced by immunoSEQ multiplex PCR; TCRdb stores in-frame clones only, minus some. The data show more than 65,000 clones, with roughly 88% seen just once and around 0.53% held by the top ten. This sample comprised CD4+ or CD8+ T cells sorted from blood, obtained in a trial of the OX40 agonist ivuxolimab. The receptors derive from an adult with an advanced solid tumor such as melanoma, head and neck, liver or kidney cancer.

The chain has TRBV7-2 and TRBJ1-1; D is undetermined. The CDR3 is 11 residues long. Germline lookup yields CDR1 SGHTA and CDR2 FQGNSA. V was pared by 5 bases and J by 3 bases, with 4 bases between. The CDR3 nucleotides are TGTGCCAGCAGCCCGTACACTGAAGCTTTCTTT. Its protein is CASSPYTEAFF.

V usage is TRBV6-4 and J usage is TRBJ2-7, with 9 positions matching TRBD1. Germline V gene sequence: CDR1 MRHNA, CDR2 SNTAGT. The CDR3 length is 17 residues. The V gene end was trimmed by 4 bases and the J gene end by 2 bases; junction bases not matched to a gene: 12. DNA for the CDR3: TGTGCCAGCAGTGTAGGGCGGACCGGGACAGGGCCCTACGAGCAGTACTTC. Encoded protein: CASSVGRTGTGPYEQYF.

CDR3 DNA sequence: TGCGCCAGCAGCTTGGTTGGGAAAAGCTACGAGCAGTACTTC. This codes for CASSLVGKSYEQYF. The rearrangement uses TRBV5-1 and TRBJ2-7; D not resolved. There are 14 residues in the CDR3. The V gene's germline CDR1 is SGHRS and CDR2 YFSETQ. V lost 0 bases, J lost 3 bases, and 10 bases lay in between.

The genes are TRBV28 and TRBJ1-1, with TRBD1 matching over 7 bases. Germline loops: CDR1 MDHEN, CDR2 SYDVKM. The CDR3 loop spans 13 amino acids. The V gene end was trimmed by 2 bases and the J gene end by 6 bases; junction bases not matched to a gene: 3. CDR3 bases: TGTGCCAGCAGTTTACAGGGGGTTCCTGAAGCTTTCTTT. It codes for CASSLQGVPEAFF.

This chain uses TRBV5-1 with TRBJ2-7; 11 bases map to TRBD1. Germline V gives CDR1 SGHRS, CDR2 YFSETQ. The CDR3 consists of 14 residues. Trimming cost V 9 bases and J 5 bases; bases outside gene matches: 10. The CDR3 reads CATRTGGSSDEQYF. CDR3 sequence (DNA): TGCGCCACTAGGACAGGGGGCAGTTCCGACGAGCAGTACTTC.

The CDR3: CASSPGPGATGNTIYF. Written as DNA, the CDR3 is TGTGCCAGCAGCCCCGGACCGGGGGCCACTGGAAACACCATATATTTT. V is TRBV5-6 and J is TRBJ1-3, with D maybe TRBD1 (6 bases). V was shortened by 4 bases and J by 2 bases, with 16 bases between the two germline ends. The V gene's germline CDR1 is SGHDT and CDR2 YYEEEE. The CDR3 length is 16 residues.

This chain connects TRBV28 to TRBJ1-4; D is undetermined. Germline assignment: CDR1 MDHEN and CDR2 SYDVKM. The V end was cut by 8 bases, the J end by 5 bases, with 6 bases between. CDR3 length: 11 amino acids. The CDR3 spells CASRSNEKLFF. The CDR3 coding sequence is TGTGCCAGCCGCTCAAATGAAAAACTGTTTTTT.

The CDR3 region is CASSPGTDNEQFF. DNA for the CDR3: TGTGCCAGCTCACCTGGGACTGACAATGAGCAGTTCTTC. The V gene is TRBV18, the J gene TRBJ2-1; TRBD2 is a possible D gene (6 bases). The V end was cut by 3 bases, the J end by 5 bases, with 8 bases between. Germline lookup yields CDR1 KGHSH and CDR2 LQKENI. The CDR3 has 13 residues.

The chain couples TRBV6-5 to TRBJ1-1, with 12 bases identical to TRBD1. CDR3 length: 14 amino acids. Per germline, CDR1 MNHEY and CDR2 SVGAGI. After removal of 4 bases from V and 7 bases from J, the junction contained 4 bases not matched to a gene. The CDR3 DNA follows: TGTGCCAGCAGTTTAGGGACAGGGGGCGTTGAAGCTTTCTTT. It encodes CASSLGTGGVEAFF.

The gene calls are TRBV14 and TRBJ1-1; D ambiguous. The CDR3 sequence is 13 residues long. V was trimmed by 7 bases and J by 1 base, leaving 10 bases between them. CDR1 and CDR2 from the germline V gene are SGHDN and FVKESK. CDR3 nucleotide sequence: TGTGCCAGCACCTACACGGAGAACACTGAAGCTTTCTTT. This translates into CASTYTENTEAFF.